Following are 10 T cell receptor beta chains from one sample sequenced in a study of regulatory T cells in long-lasting Graves disease. Construction of the TCR beta libraries employed iRepertoire HTBI primers in conjunction with Arm-PCR of CDR3 regions. TCRdb ran MiXCR on the multiplex PCR reads and lists one entry per CDR3 protein. Here the sample spans more than 650,000 distinct CDR3 sequences, around 32% being singletons. Time point: persistent/refractory GD, antithyroid drugs over 5 years with positive TRAb. Extracted RNA from PBMCs served as the source of the TCR library. The starting material was peripheral blood mononuclear cells (PBMCs), obtained when the disease was refractory, from a patient treated with antithyroid drugs. Receptor source: a female donor with Graves disease.

The V gene is TRBV18, the J gene TRBJ1-5; D not certain. The V gene's germline CDR1 is KGHSH and CDR2 LQKENI. The CDR3 runs 15 residues. V lost 1 base and J 3 bases, leaving 10 bases between the germline ends. This chain's CDR3 is CASSPQMEANQPQHF. The DNA of the CDR3 is TGTGCCAGCTCACCACAGATGGAGGCCAATCAGCCCCAGCATTTT.

This clonotype was seen repeatedly, ten times or more. The rearrangement links TRBV10-3 to TRBJ2-7; TRBD2 is a possible D gene (6 bases). Per germline, CDR1 ENHRY and CDR2 SYGVKD. The germline V and J ends were trimmed by 6 bases and 7 bases, with 13 bases remaining between them. This CDR3 is built from 12 residues. CDR3: CAISGGAGEQYF. The CDR3 nucleotides are TGTGCCATCAGCGGCGGGGCAGGAGAGCAGTACTTC.

This clonotype came up many times. An end of the junction differs from the germline gene, which may be a read error. This sequence joins TRBV5-1 and TRBJ1-1, with 7 bases that match TRBD1. The CDR3 contains 15 residues. Looked up from germline, CDR1 is SGHRS and CDR2 is YFSETQ. In nucleotides, the CDR3 is TGTGCCAGCAGTTTGACAGGGTGGATGAACACTGAAGCTTTCTTT. It codes for CASSLTGWMNTEAFF.

The V and J genes are TRBV6-1 and TRBJ2-5; 8 nucleotides align to TRBD1. The CDR3 length is 17 residues. Germline V lookup: CDR1 MNHNS, CDR2 SASEGT. Unmatched junction bases numbered 10, after V lost 0 bases and J lost 4 bases. CDR3 in DNA: TGTGCCAGCAGTGAAGCACAGGGGGTCGTCTTTGGAGAGACCCAGTACTTC. Translated: CASSEAQGVVFGETQYF.

The J gene is TRBJ1-1, the V gene TRBV2; TRBD1 matches at 8 bases. The length of the CDR3 is 13 residues. The V and J ends lost 3 bases and 11 bases, in that order; junction bases with no gene match: 8. Germline assignment: CDR1 SNHLY and CDR2 FYNNEI. CDR3 sequence reads: CASSETRGQGAFF. CDR3 nucleotide sequence: TGTGCCAGCAGTGAGACCAGGGGGCAAGGGGCTTTCTTT. Full variable domain (rest looked up from reference TRBV2 and TRBJ1-1): EPEVTQTPSHQVTQMGQEVILRCVPISNHLYFYWYRQILGQKVEFLVSFYNNEISEKSEIFDDQFSVERPDGSNFTLKIRSTKLEDSAMYFCASSETRGQGAFFGQGTRLTVV.

This clonotype was recorded at least ten times. The J gene is TRBJ2-2, the V gene TRBV2; 11 bases match TRBD2. CDR3 length: 14 residues. The ends lost 7 bases at V and 6 bases at J; junction bases unmatched: 4. Looked up from germline, CDR1 is SNHLY and CDR2 is FYNNEI. The CDR3 spells CASTEGLAAGELFF. DNA of the CDR3: TGTGCCAGCACCGAGGGACTAGCGGCCGGGGAGCTGTTTTTT. The complete variable domain, with remaining parts taken from reference TRBV2 and TRBJ2-2, reads EPEVTQTPSHQVTQMGQEVILRCVPISNHLYFYWYRQILGQKVEFLVSFYNNEISEKSEIFDDQFSVERPDGSNFTLKIRSTKLEDSAMYFCASTEGLAAGELFFGEGSRLTVL.

This clonotype was counted a single time. V is TRBV7-6 and J is TRBJ2-7, with TRBD1 identical over 11 bases. CDR3 length: 18 residues. With 2 bases clipped from V and 2 bases from J, the junction kept 11 bases outside the gene matches. Per germline, CDR1 SGHVS and CDR2 FNYEAQ. In DNA form, the CDR3 reads TGTGCCAGCAGCTTAAGGGTTGGCGGGACAGGGGGGCCCTACGAGCAGTACTTC. It yields the protein CASSLRVGGTGGPYEQYF.

This clonotype was picked up a small number of times. V gene TRBV10-3 combines with J gene TRBJ1-1; D remains ambiguous. Germline values: CDR1 ENHRY, CDR2 SYGVKD. The CDR3 is made up of 13 amino acids. Between the trimmed V and J ends, which lost 8 bases and 1 base, there was a span of 11 bases. CDR3 sequence (DNA): TGTGCCATCGCGGCGGGCCGGAACACTGAAGCTTTCTTT. This translates into CAIAAGRNTEAFF.

This clonotype was found a few times. This chain connects TRBV28 to TRBJ2-7, with 9 nucleotides matching TRBD1. The length of the CDR3 is 15 residues. Trimming at V came to 7 bases and at J to 5 bases, leaving 12 bases not matched to a gene. The germline V gene has CDR1 MDHEN and CDR2 SYDVKM. The CDR3 DNA follows: TGTGCCAGCATCCCACACGGGGACAGGGCCAACGAGCAGTACTTC. This codes for CASIPHGDRANEQYF.

The sample holds many counts of this clonotype. This sequence joins TRBV28 and TRBJ1-5; D may be TRBD1 (5 bases). V was cut by 1 base and J by 1 base, with 17 bases left in between. CDR3 length equals 18 residues. The germline V gene encodes CDR1 MDHEN and CDR2 SYDVKM. The CDR3 sequence: CASSLFHQRQFSNQPQHF. The CDR3 region has the DNA TGTGCCAGCAGTTTATTCCACCAACGACAGTTCAGCAATCAGCCCCAGCATTTT.